The 10 T cell receptor beta chains below were found in one sample sequenced in a study of T cell repertoires in breast cancer. Paired alpha-beta TCRs of CD8+ T cells were analyzed by expanded emulsion RT-PCR. Blocking oligonucleotides added to a second nested PCR suppressed unpaired genes. TCRdb recomputed calls from the emulsion pairing reads with MiXCR, one row per CDR3 protein. The sample carries about 40,000 distinct CDR3 sequences, about 50% recorded once. Sequencing was performed on CD8+ T cells. Receptor source: a pool of human donors with breast cancer or a healthy control (not recorded which).

The rearrangement uses TRBV2 and TRBJ1-5; 8 nucleotides agree with TRBD1. Looked up from germline, CDR1 is SNHLY and CDR2 is FYNNEI. The CDR3 spans 16 residues. Trimming removed 2 bases from V and 4 bases from J; junction bases left unmatched: 7. The CDR3 reads CASSERSGGGNQPQHF. DNA of the CDR3: TGTGCCAGCAGTGAAAGGTCAGGGGGCGGAAATCAGCCCCAGCATTTT.

This clonotype was found a few times. The chain carries TRBV27 and TRBJ2-1, with TRBD2 matching 7 bases. CDR1 and CDR2 (germline): MNHEY, SMNVEV (reference sequence). The V and J ends lost 6 bases and 5 bases, in that order; junction bases with no gene match: 13. The CDR3 loop spans 16 amino acids. This chain's CDR3 is CASSLGFGRGNNEQFF. CDR3 sequence (DNA): TGTGCCAGCAGCCTGGGTTTTGGGAGGGGAAACAATGAGCAGTTCTTC.

This clonotype was seen more than once but under ten times. V gene TRBV2 combines with J gene TRBJ2-1; D not certain. The CDR3 sequence is 14 residues long. Germline CDR1 SNHLY, CDR2 FYNNEI. V lost 5 bases and J lost 5, with 13 bases in between. CDR3 sequence reads: CASSSLNINNEQFF. Here the CDR3 DNA reads TGTGCCAGCAGTTCCCTAAATATAAACAATGAGCAGTTCTTC.

The gene calls are TRBV19 and TRBJ2-7; 12 bases are a match to TRBD2. CDR1 and CDR2 (germline): LNHDA, SQIVND (reference sequence). This CDR3 has 15 residues. With V trimmed by 4 bases and J by 9 bases, 10 bases remained unmatched. This chain's CDR3 is CASSTQGTSGSVQYF. The CDR3 DNA follows: TGTGCCAGTAGTACCCAGGGGACTAGCGGGTCTGTGCAGTACTTC. The full variable domain, with the rest looked up from reference TRBV19 and TRBJ2-7, is DGGITQSPKYLFRKEGQNVTLSCEQNLNHDAMYWYRQDPGQGLRLIYYSQIVNDFQKGDIAEGYSVSREKKESFPLTVTSAQKNPTAFYLCASSTQGTSGSVQYFGPGTRLTVT.

This clonotype was found once. The CDR3 protein is CASRQGNCNSPLHF. Written as DNA, the CDR3 is TGTGCCAGCAGACAGGGGAACTGTAATTCACCCCTCCACTTT. The chain has TRBV6-2 or TRBV6-3 and TRBJ1-6; TRBD1 agrees at 7 bases. This CDR3 spans 14 amino acids. In germline, CDR1 is MNHEY, CDR2 SVGEGT. Germline trimming cut 6 bases from V and 6 bases from J; bases unmatched to any gene: 5.

Comment on this clonotype: This CDR3 fails to terminate in the conserved phenylalanine or tryptophan, so it likely reflects a read error. The V and J genes are TRBV12-3 or TRBV12-4 and TRBJ1-1, with D maybe TRBD1 (5 bases). Trimming took 5 bases from V and 1 from J, leaving 14 bases between them. The CDR3 contains 15 residues. This CDR3 is CASSARGGTNTEAFL. In nucleotides, the CDR3 is TGTGCCAGCAGTGCCCGGGGTGGGACGAACACTGAAGCTTTCCTT.

The chain combines TRBV28 with TRBJ1-2, with 9 positions matching TRBD1. The CDR3 is made up of 14 amino acids. Germline V lookup: CDR1 MDHEN, CDR2 SYDVKM. Germline trimming cut 7 bases from V and 6 bases from J; bases unmatched to any gene: 9. CDR3 bases: TGTGCCAGCATCAGCGGGGGGACAGGGCATGGCTACACCTTC. It is translated as CASISGGTGHGYTF.

Turning to this clonotype: One base away lies a much larger clone, so this may be a sequencing read error. Since no conserved phenylalanine or tryptophan closes the CDR3, a read error is the likely cause. The DNA for the CDR3 is TGTGCCAGCAGTCAGGATTCCTACAATGAGCAGTTCCTC. Its protein is CASSQDSYNEQFL. The chain uses TRBV6-1 and TRBJ2-1, with D unresolved. CDR1 and CDR2 from the germline V gene are MNHNS and SASEGT. V gave up 5 bases and J gave up 1 base, with 6 bases separating them. The CDR3 is made up of 13 amino acids.

Note on this clonotype: A much larger clone differs by one base, so this may be a read error. This chain uses TRBV20-1 with TRBJ1-1; D unresolved. The germline V gene has CDR1 DFQATT and CDR2 SNEGSKA (reference sequence). CDR3 length: 13 residues. The CDR3 DNA is TGCGGTGCTAGAGGCAATAATGGGCCTGAAGCTTTCTTT. This translates into CGARGNNGPEAFF.

The chain has TRBV10-3 and TRBJ1-1; unclear D gene. This CDR3 region has 13 residues. Trimming stripped 4 bases from V and 0 bases from J, with 6 bases between. Germline values: CDR1 ENHRY, CDR2 SYGVKD. The CDR3 protein is CAISGRLNTEAFF. The CDR3 nucleotides are TGTGCCATCAGTGGGAGGTTGAACACTGAAGCTTTCTTT.